The 13 T cell receptor beta chains listed next were all sequenced from one sample in a study of blood T cell repertoires in COVID-19. The table came from immunoSEQ multiplex PCR; TCRdb's copy has only in-frame clones and leaves some out. Among 25,000 to 30,000 clones listed, 60% to 80% were seen once. The sequencing input was peripheral blood. These receptors were taken from a woman in her 70s with active or convalescent COVID-19.

This clone was detected only once. This sequence joins TRBV3-1 (or the pseudogene TRBV3-2) and TRBJ2-7; a possible D gene is TRBD2 (6 bases). Trimming left V 4 bases short and J 4 bases short, with 23 bases between. CDR3 length equals 17 residues. The germline V gene has CDR1 LGHDT and CDR2 YNNKEL (reference sequence). CDR3 protein: CASSRRDWGFYGYEQYF. The CDR3 coding sequence is TGTGCCAGCAGCCGGAGGGACTGGGGGTTTTATGGGTACGAGCAGTACTTC.

This clone turned up a few times. V usage is TRBV24-1 and J usage is TRBJ1-5, with a possible D match to TRBD1 (6 bases). Germline V gene sequence: CDR1 KGHDR, CDR2 SFDVKD. V was cut by 5 bases and J by 6 bases, with 16 bases left in between. The CDR3 spans 15 residues. The CDR3 nucleotides are TGTGCCACCAGTGCGGGGGGCGCGACGGGTCAGCCCCAGCATTTT. The encoded protein is CATSAGGATGQPQHF.

The CDR3 sequence is CASSPLGQGNTGELFF. Written as DNA, the CDR3 is TGTGCCAGCTCACCTCTGGGCCAGGGAAACACCGGGGAGCTGTTTTTT. The V call is TRBV18, the J call TRBJ2-2, with a possible D match to TRBD1 (5 bases). This CDR3 spans 16 amino acids. Per germline, CDR1 KGHSH and CDR2 LQKENI. Trimming removed 3 bases at V and 2 bases at J, with 13 bases between.

This chain uses TRBV7-2 with TRBJ2-7; D is uncertain. The V and J ends lost 1 base and 1 base respectively, with 11 bases between them. There are 15 residues in the CDR3. From germline, CDR1 is SGHTA and CDR2 FQGNSA. CDR3 DNA: TGTGCCAGCAGCTTAGATATCGTCAGATCCTACGAGCAGTACTTC. Translating gives CASSLDIVRSYEQYF.

Comment on this clone: Different DNA sequences within this sample yield the same CDR3. The CDR3 loop reads CASSLKGVGNTEAFF. The CDR3 bases are TGTGCCAGCAGCTTAAAAGGGGTGGGGAACACTGAAGCTTTCTTT. The rearrangement joins TRBV7-9 to TRBJ1-1, with a possible D match to TRBD1 (5 bases). The germline V and J ends were trimmed by 2 bases and 1 base, with 11 bases remaining between them. The CDR3 spans 15 residues. Germline-derived CDR1 and CDR2 are SEHNR and FQNEAQ (reference sequence).

The chain joins TRBV5-1 to TRBJ2-7, with D possibly TRBD2 on 5 matching bases. Trimming pared 2 bases from V and 0 bases from J, leaving 6 bases between. CDR1 is SGHRS, CDR2 YFSETQ, per germline. CDR3 size: 13 residues. The CDR3 loop is CASSLGSSYEQYF. In nucleotides, the CDR3 is TGCGCCAGCAGCTTAGGGAGCTCCTACGAGCAGTACTTC.

The chain uses TRBV6-1 and TRBJ1-5; TRBD1 matches 7 bases. V shed 4 bases, J shed 4 bases, and the junction held 10 bases outside the gene matches. Germline assignment: CDR1 MNHNS and CDR2 SASEGT. This CDR3 region has 16 residues. The DNA for the CDR3 is TGTGCCAGCAGTGCAATACCGGGACAGAGTAATCAGCCCCAGCATTTT. It codes for CASSAIPGQSNQPQHF.

This clone was detected a few times. The chain uses TRBV7-9 and TRBJ1-6; D ambiguous. There are 14 residues in the CDR3. V lost 1 base and J lost 4, with 5 bases in between. CDR1 is SEHNR and CDR2 is FQNEAQ in the germline V gene (reference sequence). CDR3 bases: TGTGCCAGCAGCTTAGAACAGTATAATTCACCCCTCCACTTT. It specifies CASSLEQYNSPLHF.

The chain's CDR3 is CASTSTSGGLNEQFF. CDR3 DNA: TGCGCCAGCACCTCGACTAGCGGGGGCTTAAATGAGCAGTTCTTC. The rearrangement uses TRBV5-1 and TRBJ2-1; TRBD2 matches 12 bases. The J segment lost 7 bases and the V segment lost 6 bases, leaving 8 bases of the junction unmatched. CDR1 is SGHRS, CDR2 YFSETQ, per germline. The CDR3 extends over 15 amino acids. Variable domain in full (rest from reference TRBV5-1 and TRBJ2-1): KAGVTQTPRYLIKTRGQQVTLSCSPISGHRSVSWYQQTPGQGLQFLFEYFSETQRNKGNFPGRFSGRQFSNSRSEMNVSTLELGDSALYLCASTSTSGGLNEQFFGPGTRLTVL.

The chain is built from TRBV27 and TRBJ2-1, with TRBD1 identical over 7 bases. Unmatched junction bases numbered 14, after V lost 6 bases and J lost 9 bases. CDR1 is MNHEY, CDR2 SMNVEV, per germline (reference sequence). The CDR3 is made up of 15 amino acids. This CDR3 is CASSLTGSPGGEQFF. DNA for the CDR3: TGTGCCAGCAGCCTTACCGGGTCGCCAGGGGGTGAGCAGTTCTTC.

The chain employs TRBV6-5 and TRBJ1-3, with D tentatively TRBD1 (5 bases). V dropped 11 bases and J dropped 2 bases, with 16 bases sitting between them. The CDR3 totals 14 residues. Germline V gene sequence: CDR1 MNHEY, CDR2 SVGAGI. The CDR3: CALKWGEAGNTIYF. Written as DNA, the CDR3 is TGTGCCCTAAAGTGGGGGGAAGCTGGAAACACCATATATTTT.

This clone has only one observation. V is TRBV7-9 and J is TRBJ2-1, with 9 positions matching TRBD2. J was trimmed by 8 bases and V by 2 bases; bases with no gene match: 16. CDR1 is SEHNR, CDR2 FQNEAQ, per germline (reference sequence). This CDR3 has 18 residues. The CDR3: CASSLLASGILIHHEQFF. The CDR3 DNA sequence: TGTGCCAGCAGCTTACTGGCTAGCGGGATTCTAATACACCATGAGCAGTTCTTC.

The chain combines TRBV29-1 with TRBJ1-6, with a possible D match to TRBD1 (6 bases). The CDR3 spans 13 residues. Germline V CDR1 and CDR2: SQVTM, ANQGSEA. V lost 5 bases and J 9 bases, leaving 14 bases between the germline ends. The CDR3 DNA sequence: TGCAGCGTTAAACAGGGAAACGGTTCACCCCTCCACTTT. This codes for CSVKQGNGSPLHF.